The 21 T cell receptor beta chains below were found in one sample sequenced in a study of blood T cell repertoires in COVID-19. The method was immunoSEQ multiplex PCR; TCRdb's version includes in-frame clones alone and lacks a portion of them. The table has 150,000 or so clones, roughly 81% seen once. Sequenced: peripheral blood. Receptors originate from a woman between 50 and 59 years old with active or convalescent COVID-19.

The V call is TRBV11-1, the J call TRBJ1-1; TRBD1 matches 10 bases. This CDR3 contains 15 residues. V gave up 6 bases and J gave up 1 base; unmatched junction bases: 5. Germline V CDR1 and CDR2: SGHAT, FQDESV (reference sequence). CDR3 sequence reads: CASSARQGANTEAFF. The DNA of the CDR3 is TGTGCCAGCAGTGCCAGACAGGGGGCGAACACTGAAGCTTTCTTT.

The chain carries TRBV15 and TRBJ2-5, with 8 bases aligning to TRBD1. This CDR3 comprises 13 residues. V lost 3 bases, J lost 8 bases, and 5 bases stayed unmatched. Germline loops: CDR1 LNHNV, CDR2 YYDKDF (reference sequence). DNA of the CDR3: TGTGCCACCAGCAGTGGACAGGGTAGCACCCAGTACTTC. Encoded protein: CATSSGQGSTQYF.

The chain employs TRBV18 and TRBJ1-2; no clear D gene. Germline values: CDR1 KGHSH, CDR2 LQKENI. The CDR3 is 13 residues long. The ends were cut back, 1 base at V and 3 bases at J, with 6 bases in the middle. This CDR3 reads CASSPLGDYGYTF. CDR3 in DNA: TGTGCCAGCTCACCACTTGGAGACTATGGCTACACCTTC.

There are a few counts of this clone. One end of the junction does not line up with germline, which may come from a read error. CDR3 in DNA: TGCAGTGCTGGAGAAAGGGGGACCACTTTT. It yields the protein CSAGERGTTF. This chain joins TRBV20-1 and TRBJ1-1; D perhaps matches TRBD1 (6 bases). CDR1 DFQATT and CDR2 SNEGSKA come from the germline V gene (reference sequence). The CDR3 length is 10 residues.

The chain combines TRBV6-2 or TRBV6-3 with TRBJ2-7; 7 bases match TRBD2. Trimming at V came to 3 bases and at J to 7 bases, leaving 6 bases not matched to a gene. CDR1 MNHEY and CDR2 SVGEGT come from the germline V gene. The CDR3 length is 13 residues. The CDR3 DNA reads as TGTGCCAGCAGTTATAAAGGGGAGGGGGAGCAGTACTTC. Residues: CASSYKGEGEQYF.

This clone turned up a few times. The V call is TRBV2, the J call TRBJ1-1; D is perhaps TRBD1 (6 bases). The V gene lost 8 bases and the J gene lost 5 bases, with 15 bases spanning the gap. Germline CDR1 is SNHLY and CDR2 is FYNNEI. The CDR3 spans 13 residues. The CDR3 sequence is CASRARGGTEAFF. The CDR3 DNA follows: TGTGCCAGCCGAGCGAGGGGGGGGACTGAAGCTTTCTTT. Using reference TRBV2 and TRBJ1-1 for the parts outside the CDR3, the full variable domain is EPEVTQTPSHQVTQMGQEVILRCVPISNHLYFYWYRQILGQKVEFLVSFYNNEISEKSEIFDDQFSVERPDGSNFTLKIRSTKLEDSAMYFCASRARGGTEAFFGQGTRLTVV.

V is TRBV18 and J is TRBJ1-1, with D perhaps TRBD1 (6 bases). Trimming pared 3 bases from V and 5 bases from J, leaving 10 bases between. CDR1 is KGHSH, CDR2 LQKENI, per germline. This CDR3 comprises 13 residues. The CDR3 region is CASSPGAETEAFF. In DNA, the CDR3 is TGTGCCAGCTCACCGGGGGCGGAGACTGAAGCTTTCTTT.

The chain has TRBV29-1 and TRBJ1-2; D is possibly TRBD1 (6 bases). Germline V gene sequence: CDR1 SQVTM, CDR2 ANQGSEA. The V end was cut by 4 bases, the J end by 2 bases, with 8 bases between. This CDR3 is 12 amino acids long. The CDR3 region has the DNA TGCAGCGTTGGCGACAGGAACTATGGCTACACCTTC. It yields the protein CSVGDRNYGYTF.

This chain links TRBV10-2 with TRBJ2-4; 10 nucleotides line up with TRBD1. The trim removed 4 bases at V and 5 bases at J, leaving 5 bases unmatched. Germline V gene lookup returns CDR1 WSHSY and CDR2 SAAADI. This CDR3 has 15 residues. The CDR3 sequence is CASSGFGTGENIQYF. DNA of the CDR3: TGCGCCAGCAGTGGATTTGGGACAGGGGAAAACATTCAGTACTTC.

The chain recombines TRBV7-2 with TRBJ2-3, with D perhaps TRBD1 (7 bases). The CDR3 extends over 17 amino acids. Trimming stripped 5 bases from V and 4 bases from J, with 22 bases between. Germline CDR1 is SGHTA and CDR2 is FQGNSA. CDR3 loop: CASSRGPGDSRADTQYF. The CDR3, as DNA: TGTGCCAGCAGCAGGGGGCCGGGAGACAGCCGGGCAGATACGCAGTATTTT.

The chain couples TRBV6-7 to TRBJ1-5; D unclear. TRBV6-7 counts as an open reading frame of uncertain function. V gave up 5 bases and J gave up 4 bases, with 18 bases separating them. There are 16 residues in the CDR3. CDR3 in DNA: TGTGCCAGCAGTCATACTGGATCGGGAAGGAATCAGCCCCAGCATTTT. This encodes CASSHTGSGRNQPQHF.

The CDR3 DNA is TGTGCCAGCAGCGTAGCTACTGGAGGGGTCCAGGGAGAAGCTTTCTTT. It specifies CASSVATGGVQGEAFF. The chain joins TRBV9 to TRBJ1-1; maybe TRBD1 (5 bases). V dropped 0 bases and J dropped 8 bases, with 20 bases sitting between them. This CDR3 is built from 16 residues. CDR1 SGDLS and CDR2 YYNGEE come from the germline V gene. Looking up the rest from reference TRBV9 and TRBJ1-1 gives the full variable domain: DSGVTQTPKHLITATGQRVTLRCSPRSGDLSVYWYQQSLDQGLQFLIQYYNGEERAKGNILERFSAQQFPDLHSELNLSSLELGDSALYFCASSVATGGVQGEAFFGQGTRLTVV.

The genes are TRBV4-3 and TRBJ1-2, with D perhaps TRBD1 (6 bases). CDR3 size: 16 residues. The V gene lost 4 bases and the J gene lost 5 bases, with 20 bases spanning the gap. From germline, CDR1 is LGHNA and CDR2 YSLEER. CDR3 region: CASSPEVGDNDYGYTF. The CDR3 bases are TGCGCCAGCAGCCCTGAGGTGGGGGACAACGATTATGGCTACACCTTC.

Here the CDR3 reads CASSSGLAGSSEQFF. DNA of the CDR3: TGTGCCAGCAGCAGTGGGCTAGCGGGATCCAGTGAGCAGTTCTTC. This rearrangement joins TRBV7-2 to TRBJ2-1; 9 nucleotides align to TRBD2. Germline assignment: CDR1 SGHTA and CDR2 FQGNSA. V was clipped by 5 bases and J by 9 bases; unmatched bases: 11. The CDR3 sequence is 15 residues long.

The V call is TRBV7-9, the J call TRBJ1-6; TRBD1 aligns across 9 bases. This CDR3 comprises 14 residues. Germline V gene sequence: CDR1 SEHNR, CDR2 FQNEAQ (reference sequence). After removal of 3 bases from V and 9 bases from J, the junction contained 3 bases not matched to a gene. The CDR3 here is CASSLDRGRSPLHF. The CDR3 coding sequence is TGTGCCAGCAGCTTGGACAGGGGCCGTTCACCCCTCCACTTT.

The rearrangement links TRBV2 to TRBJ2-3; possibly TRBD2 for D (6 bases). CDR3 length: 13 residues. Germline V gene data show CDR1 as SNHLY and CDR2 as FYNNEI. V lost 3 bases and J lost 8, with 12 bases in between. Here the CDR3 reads CASSETSGGTQYF. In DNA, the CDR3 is TGTGCCAGCAGTGAGACTAGTGGGGGTACGCAGTATTTT.

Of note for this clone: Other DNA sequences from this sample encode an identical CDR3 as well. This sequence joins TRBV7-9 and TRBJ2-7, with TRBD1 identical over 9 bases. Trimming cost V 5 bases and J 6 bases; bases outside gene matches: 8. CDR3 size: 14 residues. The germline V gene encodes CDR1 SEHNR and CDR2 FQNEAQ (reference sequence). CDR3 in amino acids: CASSTPGQGVEQYF. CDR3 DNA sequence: TGTGCCAGCAGCACCCCGGGACAGGGTGTCGAGCAGTACTTC.

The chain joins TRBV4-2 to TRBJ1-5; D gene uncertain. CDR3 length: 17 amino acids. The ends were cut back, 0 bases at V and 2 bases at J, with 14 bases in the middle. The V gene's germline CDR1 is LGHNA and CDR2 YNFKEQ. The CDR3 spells CASSQDLRARGNQPQHF. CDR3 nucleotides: TGTGCCAGCAGCCAAGATCTGAGGGCGCGGGGCAATCAGCCCCAGCATTTT.

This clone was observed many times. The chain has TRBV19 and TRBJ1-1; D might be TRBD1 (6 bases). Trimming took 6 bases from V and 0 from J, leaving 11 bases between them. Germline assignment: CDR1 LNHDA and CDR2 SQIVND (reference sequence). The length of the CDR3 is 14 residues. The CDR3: CASRTGAMNTEAFF. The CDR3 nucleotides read TGTGCCAGTAGGACAGGCGCGATGAACACTGAAGCTTTCTTT.

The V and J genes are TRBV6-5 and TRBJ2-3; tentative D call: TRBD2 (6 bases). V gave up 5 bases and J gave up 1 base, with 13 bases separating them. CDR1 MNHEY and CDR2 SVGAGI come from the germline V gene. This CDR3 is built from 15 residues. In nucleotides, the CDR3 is TGTGCCAGCAGTCCAGCGGGCTACGGCACAGATACGCAGTATTTT. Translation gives CASSPAGYGTDTQYF.

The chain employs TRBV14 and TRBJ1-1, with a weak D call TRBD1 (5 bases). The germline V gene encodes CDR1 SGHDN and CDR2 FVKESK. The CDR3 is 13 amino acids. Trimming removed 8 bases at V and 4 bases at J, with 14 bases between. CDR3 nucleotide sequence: TGTGCCAGCGGCCCCCCCGGGGGCACTGAAGCTTTCTTT. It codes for CASGPPGGTEAFF.